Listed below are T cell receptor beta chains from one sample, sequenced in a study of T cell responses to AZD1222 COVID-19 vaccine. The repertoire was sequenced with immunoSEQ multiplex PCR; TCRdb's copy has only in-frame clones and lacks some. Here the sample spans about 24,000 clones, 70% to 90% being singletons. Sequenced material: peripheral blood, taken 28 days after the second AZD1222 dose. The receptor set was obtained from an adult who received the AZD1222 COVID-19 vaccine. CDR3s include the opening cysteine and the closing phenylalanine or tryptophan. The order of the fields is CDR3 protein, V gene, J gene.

CDR3 protein: CASSRDGNSNQPQHF; V gene: TRBV7-2; J gene: TRBJ1-5
CDR3 protein: CASSLRAGLYEQYF; V gene: TRBV7-8; J gene: TRBJ2-7
CDR3 protein: CASSQLGVQSDEQFF; V gene: TRBV14; J gene: TRBJ2-1
CDR3 protein: CASSSRAPYEQYF; V gene: TRBV3-1/TRBV3-2; J gene: TRBJ2-7
CDR3 protein: CASSSGLAGRGETQYF; V gene: TRBV5-4; J gene: TRBJ2-5
CDR3 protein: CASSLRPHGGGGQGNQPQHF; V gene: TRBV27; J gene: TRBJ1-5
CDR3 protein: CASSSGQGGNTEAFF; V gene: TRBV7-6; J gene: TRBJ1-1
CDR3 protein: CASSGEGIGREYEQYF; V gene: TRBV9; J gene: TRBJ2-7
CDR3 protein: CASSEGRIYNEQFF; V gene: TRBV2; J gene: TRBJ2-1
CDR3 protein: CASSVSTGTHNEQFF; V gene: TRBV6-4; J gene: TRBJ2-1
CDR3 protein: CASKLETPERTGGETQYF; V gene: TRBV27; J gene: TRBJ2-5
CDR3 protein: CSVEGLGGRRYNEQFF; V gene: TRBV29-1; J gene: TRBJ2-1
CDR3 protein: CASSLGGAGTDTQYF; V gene: TRBV7-3; J gene: TRBJ2-3
CDR3 protein: CASSPSLLAGENTETQYF; V gene: TRBV11-2; J gene: TRBJ2-5
CDR3 protein: CSVAQGEGTEAFF; V gene: TRBV29-1; J gene: TRBJ1-1
CDR3 protein: CASSQYMNTEAFF; V gene: TRBV14; J gene: TRBJ1-1
CDR3 protein: CASRRTGGLDQPQHF; V gene: TRBV6-5; J gene: TRBJ1-5
CDR3 protein: CASSLSQGLNEKLFF; V gene: TRBV7-9; J gene: TRBJ1-4
CDR3 protein: CASRRRQDTEAFF; V gene: TRBV28; J gene: TRBJ1-1
CDR3 protein: CASSFIGRDQETQYF; V gene: TRBV5-4; J gene: TRBJ2-5
CDR3 protein: CASSLGTLEETQYF; V gene: TRBV5-1; J gene: TRBJ2-5
CDR3 protein: CASSLLRGPQHF; V gene: TRBV28; J gene: TRBJ1-5
CDR3 protein: CASSLSTYRNQPQHF; V gene: TRBV27; J gene: TRBJ1-5
CDR3 protein: CASSLPLGQGNGELFF; V gene: TRBV5-4; J gene: TRBJ2-2
CDR3 protein: CAWSHAYEQYF; V gene: TRBV30; J gene: TRBJ2-7
CDR3 protein: CASSEQGANSPLHF; V gene: TRBV2; J gene: TRBJ1-6
CDR3 protein: CSASPGHMNTEAFF; V gene: TRBV20-1; J gene: TRBJ1-1
CDR3 protein: CASSIGAGRTYEQYF; V gene: TRBV19; J gene: TRBJ2-7
CDR3 protein: CASSQTSGTYNEQFF; V gene: TRBV7-2; J gene: TRBJ2-1
CDR3 protein: CASSSLNMKQGGTQYF; V gene: TRBV7-7; J gene: TRBJ2-3
CDR3 protein: CASSVQTSGTGELFF; V gene: TRBV5-1; J gene: TRBJ2-2
CDR3 protein: CASSSNSGAAEYF; V gene: TRBV6-5; J gene: TRBJ2-7
CDR3 protein: CASSRDREYEQYF; V gene: TRBV5-1; J gene: TRBJ2-7
CDR3 protein: CASSSPGQGNTEAFF; V gene: TRBV28; J gene: TRBJ1-1
CDR3 protein: CASSYSGGFYGYTF; V gene: TRBV27; J gene: TRBJ1-2
CDR3 protein: CASSYEDLGGGYTF; V gene: TRBV6-2/TRBV6-3; J gene: TRBJ1-2
CDR3 protein: CASSPRRDSNQPQHF; V gene: TRBV18; J gene: TRBJ1-5
CDR3 protein: CASSGGRAQSSYNEQFF; V gene: TRBV7-2; J gene: TRBJ2-1
CDR3 protein: CASSLGTATYNEQFF; V gene: TRBV7-9; J gene: TRBJ2-1
CDR3 protein: CASRTSGVDEQFF; V gene: TRBV6-5; J gene: TRBJ2-1
CDR3 protein: CASSWPLPGTNEKLFF; V gene: TRBV2; J gene: TRBJ1-4
CDR3 protein: CASSFQTGGTEAFF; V gene: TRBV5-1; J gene: TRBJ1-1
CDR3 protein: CASSGGSGNTIYF; V gene: TRBV5-1; J gene: TRBJ1-3
CDR3 protein: CASSGSGGMGSTDTQYF; V gene: TRBV5-1; J gene: TRBJ2-3
CDR3 protein: CASSNNRGRGQPQHF; V gene: TRBV19; J gene: TRBJ1-5
CDR3 protein: CASSFGGLNTEAFF; V gene: TRBV7-9; J gene: TRBJ1-1
CDR3 protein: CASRNRGVNTEAFF; V gene: TRBV28; J gene: TRBJ1-1
CDR3 protein: CASNSGGGWAEAFF; V gene: TRBV6-5; J gene: TRBJ1-1
CDR3 protein: CASSLARSGNTIYF; V gene: TRBV7-8; J gene: TRBJ1-3
CDR3 protein: CASSYVLAEGELFF; V gene: TRBV6-6; J gene: TRBJ2-2
CDR3 protein: CASSLLVLTSVETQYF; V gene: TRBV5-1; J gene: TRBJ2-5
CDR3 protein: CATSRIAGVETQYF; V gene: TRBV15; J gene: TRBJ2-5
CDR3 protein: CASSLSQDTIYF; V gene: TRBV28; J gene: TRBJ1-3